The 5 T cell receptor beta chains below were found in one sample sequenced in a study of blood T cell repertoires in COVID-19. TCRdb's table, derived via immunoSEQ multiplex PCR, lists solely in-frame clones and lacks some. This sample carries tens of thousands of clones, approximately 88% of them seen once, and the ten largest clones take 3% to 4.5%. The sample consisted of peripheral blood. The source of these receptors is a man in his forties with COVID-19, enrolled during active disease.

This chain links TRBV29-1 with TRBJ1-1; 12 nucleotides agree with TRBD1. Germline lookup yields CDR1 SQVTM and CDR2 ANQGSEA. J lost 3 bases, V lost 3 bases, and 8 bases had no gene match. The CDR3 is made up of 16 amino acids. Here the CDR3 reads CSVDMRDRGPYTEAFF. Here the CDR3 DNA reads TGCAGCGTTGATATGCGGGACAGGGGGCCGTACACTGAAGCTTTCTTT.

The chain recombines TRBV6-1 with TRBJ2-1; 12 positions match TRBD2. Germline V gene lookup returns CDR1 MNHNS and CDR2 SASEGT. Unmatched junction bases numbered 3, after V lost 3 bases and J lost 9 bases. The CDR3 is 14 residues long. CDR3 bases: TGTGCCAGCAGTGAGCCGGGACTAGCGGGTGAGCAGTTCTTC. Translating it yields CASSEPGLAGEQFF.

The chain has TRBV28 and TRBJ1-3; maybe TRBD1 (6 bases). V was cut by 4 bases and J by 4 bases, with 14 bases left in between. This CDR3 region has 15 residues. Germline assignment: CDR1 MDHEN and CDR2 SYDVKM. Here the CDR3 reads CASSSSGDPGNTIYF. CDR3 coding DNA: TGTGCCAGCAGTTCTTCAGGGGATCCCGGAAACACCATATATTTT. Full variable domain (rest looked up from reference TRBV28 and TRBJ1-3): DVKVTQSSRYLVKRTGEKVFLECVQDMDHENMFWYRQDPGLGLRLIYFSYDVKMKEKGDIPEGYSVSREKKERFSLILESASTNQTSMYLCASSSSGDPGNTIYFGEGSWLTVV.

The rearrangement uses TRBV3-1 (or the pseudogene TRBV3-2) and TRBJ1-3, with D hard to call. Looked up from germline, CDR1 is LGHDT and CDR2 is YNNKEL (reference sequence). The CDR3 extends over 14 amino acids. V gave up 1 base and J gave up 4 bases, with 8 bases separating them. The CDR3 loop is CASSQGGLGNTIYF. The CDR3 DNA reads as TGTGCCAGCAGCCAAGGAGGGTTAGGAAACACCATATATTTT.

J is TRBJ1-2 and V is TRBV6-5; a possible D gene is TRBD1 (5 bases). The CDR3 covers 15 residues. Germline V CDR1 and CDR2: MNHEY, SVGAGI. V lost 2 bases and J lost 1, with 11 bases in between. CDR3 in DNA: TGTGCCAGCAGTTACCCAACGGGGGGTAACTATGGCTACACCTTC. This sequence encodes CASSYPTGGNYGYTF.